This T cell receptor (beta chain) comes out of a study of blood T cell repertoires in COVID-19 (dated by TCRdb to about 2020). About the investigation overall: Samples covering the acute and convalescent phases of COVID-19 were provided by collaborators in the United States, Italy and Spain. Deeply sampled blood TCRbeta repertoires from subjects exposed to, actively infected with, or recovered from COVID-19 were included in the dataset. The material from the prospective study consisted of cDNA or gDNA derived from T cells, B-cell-depleted T cells, or PBMCs. Where available, HLA class I and class II types were obtained from metadata supplied by the sample provider rather than from assay-based typing. The samples were drawn from two sources: the first 160 participants of the ongoing ImmuneRACE study, and 1,000 to 1,500 subjects contributed by 6 global collaborators. A freely available public database, intended as a resource for researchers studying the immune response to SARS-CoV-2, is where the repertoires were released. Sample metadata almost always included a de-identified subject ID, COVID-19 status, age in years and sex. Here is what the overall study found, with its caveats: How much clinical and demographic metadata was included differed by source and by participant, and the metadata was provided uncurated.

Trimming removed 1 base from V and 0 bases from J, leaving 10 bases between the germline ends. Including cysteine and phenylalanine, the CDR3 has 15 amino acids. Only the CDR3 DNA is retained, 45 bases long and in frame from the first base. Sequences SGHDN (CDR1) and FVKESK (CDR2) are obtained from the germline V gene. About this clone: The antigen it binds to is not known. The record has no base qualities; no much larger clone is one base away.

Participants in the prospective study were enrolled through a virtual design, were aged roughly 18 to 90 years, and lived in roughly 24 United States geographic areas. In the prospective study, cohorts were assigned on the basis of participant-reported clinical history obtained from a screening survey and a study questionnaire. Recovered participants in ImmuneRACE Cohort 3 were defined as having two consecutive negative NP/OP PCR tests, clearance from a healthcare professional, or resolution of symptoms. In the prospective study, whole blood, serum and a nasopharyngeal or oropharyngeal swab were collected from each participant by mobile phlebotomists. Participants in the prospective study had the option to provide additional blood draws and questionnaires over an approximately two-month period. Before DNA extraction, prospective study blood samples were shipped either frozen or at room temperature.

TCRbeta CDR3 regions were amplified from genomic DNA by means of the immunoSEQ Assay, a bias-controlled multiplex PCR. For the original study's pipeline: The number of nucleated cells in each sample was estimated from the amplification of reference gene primers within the assay. To quantify the absolute abundance of each unique TCRbeta CDR3 rearrangement, sequence reads were collapsed and filtered. For each sample, productive Simpson clonality was calculated as the square root of Simpson's diversity index across productive rearrangements. Entries here come from immuneACCESS through TCRdb and include only in-frame sequences with V and J called. Some clones fail to appear in such tables; in the studies checked, an unresolved V gene covers under half of the shortfall, and the cause of the remainder is unknown. V, J and clone size were drawn from that table, and D and trimming were deduced from the DNA. A total of a few hundred thousand clones appear in this sample, roughly 80% of them only once. The top ten hold 3.4% of the sample.

This sequence was found in a man in his fifties or sixties who had recovered from COVID-19. The chain is assembled from TRBV14 and TRBJ2-7; the D gene identity is not certain. The sample was PBMCs or T cells enriched from blood (not recorded which). The CDR3 sequence is CASSQVGLSSYEQYF. The DNA sequence follows: TGTGCCAGCAGCCAAGTCGGTCTGAGCTCCTACGAGCAGTACTTC.